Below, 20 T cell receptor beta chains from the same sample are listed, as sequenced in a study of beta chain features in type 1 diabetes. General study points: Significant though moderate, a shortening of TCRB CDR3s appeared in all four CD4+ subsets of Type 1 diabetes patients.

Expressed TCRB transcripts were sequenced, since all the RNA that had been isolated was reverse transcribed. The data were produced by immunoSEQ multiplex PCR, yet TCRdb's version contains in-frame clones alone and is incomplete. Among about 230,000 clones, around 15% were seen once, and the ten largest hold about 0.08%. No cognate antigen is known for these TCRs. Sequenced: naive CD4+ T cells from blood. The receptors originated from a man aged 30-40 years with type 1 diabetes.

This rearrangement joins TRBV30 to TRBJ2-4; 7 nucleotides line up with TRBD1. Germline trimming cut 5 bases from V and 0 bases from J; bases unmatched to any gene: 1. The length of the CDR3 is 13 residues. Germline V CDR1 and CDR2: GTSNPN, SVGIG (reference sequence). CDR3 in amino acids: CAWAGGAKNIQYF. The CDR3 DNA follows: TGTGCCTGGGCAGGGGGAGCCAAAAACATTCAGTACTTC.

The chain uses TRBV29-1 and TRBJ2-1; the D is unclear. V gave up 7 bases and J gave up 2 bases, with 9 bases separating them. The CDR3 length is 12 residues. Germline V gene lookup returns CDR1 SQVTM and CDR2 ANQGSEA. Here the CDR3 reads CSGRFTYNEQFF. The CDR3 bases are TGCAGCGGACGGTTTACCTACAATGAGCAGTTCTTC.

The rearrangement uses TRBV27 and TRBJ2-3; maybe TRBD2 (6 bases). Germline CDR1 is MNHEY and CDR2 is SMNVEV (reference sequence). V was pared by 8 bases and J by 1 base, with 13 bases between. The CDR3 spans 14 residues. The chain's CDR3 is CASRRAIGTDTQYF. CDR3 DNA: TGTGCCAGCCGGAGGGCGATCGGCACAGATACGCAGTATTTT.

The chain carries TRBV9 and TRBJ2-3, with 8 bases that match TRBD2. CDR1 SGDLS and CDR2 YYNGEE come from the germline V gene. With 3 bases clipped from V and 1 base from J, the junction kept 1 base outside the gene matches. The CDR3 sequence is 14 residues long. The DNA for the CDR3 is TGTGCCAGCAGCGGGGGACTAGGCACAGATACGCAGTATTTT. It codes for CASSGGLGTDTQYF. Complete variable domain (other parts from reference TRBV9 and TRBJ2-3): DSGVTQTPKHLITATGQRVTLRCSPRSGDLSVYWYQQSLDQGLQFLIQYYNGEERAKGNILERFSAQQFPDLHSELNLSSLELGDSALYFCASSGGLGTDTQYFGPGTRLTVL.

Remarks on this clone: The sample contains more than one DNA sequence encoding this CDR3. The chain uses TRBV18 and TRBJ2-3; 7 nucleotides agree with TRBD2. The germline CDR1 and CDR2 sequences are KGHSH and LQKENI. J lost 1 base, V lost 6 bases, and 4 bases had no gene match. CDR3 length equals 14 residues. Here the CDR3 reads CASSPTSGTDTQYF. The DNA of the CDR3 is TGTGCCAGCTCGCCTACTAGCGGCACAGATACGCAGTATTTT.

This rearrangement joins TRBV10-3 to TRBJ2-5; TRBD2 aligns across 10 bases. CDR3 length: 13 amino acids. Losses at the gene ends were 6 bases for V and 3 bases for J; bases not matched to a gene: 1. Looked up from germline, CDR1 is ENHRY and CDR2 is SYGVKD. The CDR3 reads CAIRLAGEETQYF. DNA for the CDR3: TGTGCCATCAGGCTAGCGGGAGAAGAGACCCAGTACTTC.

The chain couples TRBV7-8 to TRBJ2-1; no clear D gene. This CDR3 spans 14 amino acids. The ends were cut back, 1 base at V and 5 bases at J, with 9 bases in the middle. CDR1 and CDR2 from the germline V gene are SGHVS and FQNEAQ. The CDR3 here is CASSLVWQNNEQFF. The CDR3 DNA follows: TGTGCCAGCAGCTTAGTGTGGCAGAACAATGAGCAGTTCTTC.

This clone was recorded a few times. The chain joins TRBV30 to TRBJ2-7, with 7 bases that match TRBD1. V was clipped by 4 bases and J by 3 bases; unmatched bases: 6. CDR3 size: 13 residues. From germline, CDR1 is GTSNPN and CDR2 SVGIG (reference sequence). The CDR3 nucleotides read TGTGCCTGGACCGCGACAGGGCACTACGAGCAGTACTTC. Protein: CAWTATGHYEQYF. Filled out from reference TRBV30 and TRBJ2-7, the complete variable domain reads SQTIHQWPATLVQPVGSPLSLECTVEGTSNPNLYWYRQAAGRGLQLLFYSVGIGQISSEVPQNLSASRPQDRQFILSSKKLLLSDSGFYLCAWTATGHYEQYFGPGTRLTVT.

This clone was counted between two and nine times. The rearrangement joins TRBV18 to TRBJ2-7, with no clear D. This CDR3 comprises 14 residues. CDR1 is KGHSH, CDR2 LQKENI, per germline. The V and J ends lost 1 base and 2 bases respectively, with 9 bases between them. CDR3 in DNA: TGTGCCAGCTCACCACAGCAGGCTACCTACGAGCAGTACTTC. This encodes CASSPQQATYEQYF.

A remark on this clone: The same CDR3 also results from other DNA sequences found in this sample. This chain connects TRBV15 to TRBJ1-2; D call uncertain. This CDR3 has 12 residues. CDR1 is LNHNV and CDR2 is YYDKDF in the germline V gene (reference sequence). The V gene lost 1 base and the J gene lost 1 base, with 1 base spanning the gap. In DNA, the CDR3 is TGTGCCACCAGCAGAGTTAACTATGGCTACACCTTC. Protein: CATSRVNYGYTF. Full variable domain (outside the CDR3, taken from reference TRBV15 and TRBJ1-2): DAMVIQNPRYQVTQFGKPVTLSCSQTLNHNVMYWYQQKSSQAPKLLFHYYDKDFNNEADTPDNFQSRRPNTSFCFLDIRSPGLGDTAMYLCATSRVNYGYTFGSGTRLTVV.

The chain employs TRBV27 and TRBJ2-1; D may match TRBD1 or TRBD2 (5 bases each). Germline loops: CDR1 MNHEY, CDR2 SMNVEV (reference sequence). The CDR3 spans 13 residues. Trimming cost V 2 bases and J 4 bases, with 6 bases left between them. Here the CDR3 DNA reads TGTGCCAGCAGTTTAGAGGGGTACAATGAGCAGTTCTTC. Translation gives CASSLEGYNEQFF.

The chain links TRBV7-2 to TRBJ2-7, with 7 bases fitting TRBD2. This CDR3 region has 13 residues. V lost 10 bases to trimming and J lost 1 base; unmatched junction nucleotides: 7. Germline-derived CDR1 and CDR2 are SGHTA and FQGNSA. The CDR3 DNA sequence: TGTGCCAACTCTAGCGGAGCTTCCTACGAGCAGTACTTC. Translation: CANSSGASYEQYF.

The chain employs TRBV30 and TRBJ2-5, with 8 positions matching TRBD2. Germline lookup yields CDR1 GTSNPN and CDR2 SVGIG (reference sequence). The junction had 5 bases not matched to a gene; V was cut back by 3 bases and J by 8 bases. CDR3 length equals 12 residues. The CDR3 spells CAWRAAGGTQYF. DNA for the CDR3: TGTGCCTGGAGAGCGGCGGGAGGTACCCAGTACTTC. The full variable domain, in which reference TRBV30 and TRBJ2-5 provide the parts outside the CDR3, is SQTIHQWPATLVQPVGSPLSLECTVEGTSNPNLYWYRQAAGRGLQLLFYSVGIGQISSEVPQNLSASRPQDRQFILSSKKLLLSDSGFYLCAWRAAGGTQYFGPGTRLLVL.

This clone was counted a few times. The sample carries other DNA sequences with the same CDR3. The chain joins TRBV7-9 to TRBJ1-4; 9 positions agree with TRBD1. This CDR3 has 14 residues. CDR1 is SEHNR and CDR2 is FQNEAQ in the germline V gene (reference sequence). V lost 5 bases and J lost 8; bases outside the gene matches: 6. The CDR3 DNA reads TGTGCCAGCAGCCAGGGACAGGGAAAGGAAAAACTGTTTTTT. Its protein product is CASSQGQGKEKLFF.

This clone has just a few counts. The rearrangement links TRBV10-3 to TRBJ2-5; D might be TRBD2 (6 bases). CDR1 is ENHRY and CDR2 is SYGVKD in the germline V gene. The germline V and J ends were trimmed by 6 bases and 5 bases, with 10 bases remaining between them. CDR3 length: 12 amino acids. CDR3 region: CAIREGTETQYF. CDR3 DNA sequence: TGTGCCATCAGGGAGGGGACGGAGACCCAGTACTTC.

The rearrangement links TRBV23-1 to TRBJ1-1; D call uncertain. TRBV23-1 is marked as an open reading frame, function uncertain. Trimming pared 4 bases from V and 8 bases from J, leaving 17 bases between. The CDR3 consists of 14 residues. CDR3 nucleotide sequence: TGCGCCAGCAGTCTATTGAGGCCCACGGTAGAAGCTTTCTTT. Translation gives CASSLLRPTVEAFF.

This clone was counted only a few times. In DNA, the CDR3 is TGTGCCTGGAGTGTAACAGCCACTGTCGGGGAGCAGTACTTC. Its protein is CAWSVTATVGEQYF. The rearrangement links TRBV30 to TRBJ2-7, with unresolved D. V was shortened by 0 bases and J by 7 bases, with 16 bases between the two germline ends. This CDR3 region has 14 residues. Germline CDR1 is GTSNPN and CDR2 is SVGIG (reference sequence).

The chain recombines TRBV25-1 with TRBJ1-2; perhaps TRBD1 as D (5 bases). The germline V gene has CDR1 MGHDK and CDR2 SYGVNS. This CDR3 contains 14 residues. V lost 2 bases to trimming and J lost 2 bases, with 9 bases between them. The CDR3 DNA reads TGTGCCAGCAGTGAAAATCAGGGAAACTATGGCTACACCTTC. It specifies CASSENQGNYGYTF.

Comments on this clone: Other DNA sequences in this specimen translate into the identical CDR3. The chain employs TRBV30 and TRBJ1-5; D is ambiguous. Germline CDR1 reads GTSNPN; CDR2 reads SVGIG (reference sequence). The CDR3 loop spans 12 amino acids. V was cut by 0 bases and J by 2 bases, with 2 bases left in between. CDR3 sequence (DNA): TGTGCCTGGAGTGTGGGCAATCAGCCCCAGCATTTT. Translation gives CAWSVGNQPQHF.

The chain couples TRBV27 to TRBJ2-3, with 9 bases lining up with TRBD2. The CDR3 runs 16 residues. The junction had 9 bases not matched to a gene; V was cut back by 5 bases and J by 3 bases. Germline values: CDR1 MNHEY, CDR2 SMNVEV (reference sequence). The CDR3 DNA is TGTGCCAGCAGTGGCGGGAGGGCCCTCGGTACAGATACGCAGTATTTT. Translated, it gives CASSGGRALGTDTQYF.